The clone carrying this T cell receptor beta chain occurred many times. The antigen is not known. This record belongs to a study of T cell repertoires in cytomegalovirus infection. For the study at large: Public TCR beta signatures were indicative of both CMV infection and a matching HLA type. Study-wide findings and caveats: Dominating the ex vivo response were HLA-C-restricted CMV-specific TCR beta clonotypes. People with CMV and the relevant HLA were identified by cumulative public TCR beta family frequency.

The germline CDR1 and CDR2 sequences are MNHNS and SASEGT. This CDR3 has 11 residues. Trimming cost V 7 bases and J 1 base, with 5 bases left between them. TCRdb re-derived calls from the reads in MiXCR, one entry per CDR3 protein. The table records around 550,000 distinct CDR3 sequences, less than 30% of them present only once. This clonotype was sampled from a human donor in good health (CMV status not recorded). Some clones in this sample may be carry-over from other donors' samples. The sample was PBMCs. V gene TRBV6-1 combines with J gene TRBJ2-7; D gene unclear. This CDR3 reads CASTESYEQYF. The CDR3 DNA reads as TGTGCCAGCACCGAATCCTACGAGCAGTACTTC.